The 18 T cell receptor beta chains below come from one sample, sequenced in a study of T cell clonality in common variable immunodeficiency. Produced via immunoSEQ multiplex PCR; TCRdb's table is partial and in-frame only. The sample yields about 64,000 clones, without any singletons. The specimen sequenced was peripheral blood mononuclear cells. These TCRs come from a person between 18 and 69 years old in good health.

This clone was detected many times. Read coverage stops 3 residues before the CDR3 terminus; the germline J gene supplies the remainder. V is TRBV20-1 and J is TRBJ2-3; 8 positions match TRBD2. The trim removed 3 bases at V and 2 bases at J, leaving 10 bases unmatched. CDR1 and CDR2 from the germline V gene are DFQATT and SNEGSKA (reference sequence). This CDR3 comprises 16 residues. CDR3 in amino acids: CSASSGGAGDTDTQYF. Partial CDR3 DNA: TGCAGTGCTAGTTCGGGAGGGGCGGGGGACACAGATACG.

This clone was counted many times. Coverage ceases 3 residues before the CDR3 finishes, and the germline J gene fills in the end. This chain connects TRBV6-1 to TRBJ2-3, with D tentatively TRBD1 (5 bases). Germline CDR1 is MNHNS and CDR2 is SASEGT. This CDR3 spans 13 amino acids. The sequenced CDR3 bases are TGTGCCAGCAGTGAACTGAGGCAGGGAACG. Translated, it gives CASSELRQGT. The whole CDR3 protein reads CASSELRQGTQYF.

This clone was seen repeatedly, ten times or more. The read terminates 3 residues before the CDR3 end, so the remaining end is supplied by the germline J gene. The chain uses TRBV29-1 and TRBJ1-1; D not certain. This CDR3 region has 13 residues. Germline CDR1 and CDR2: SQVTM and ANQGSEA. Trimming pared 1 base from V and 2 bases from J, leaving 8 bases between. CDR3 bases read: TGCAGCGTTGAAGGTGTTATTAACACTGAA. This translates into CSVEGVINTE. The full-length CDR3 reads as CSVEGVINTEAFF.

This clone was counted many times. The sequence runs out 3 residues before the end of the CDR3; the remainder is reconstructed from the germline J gene. J is TRBJ2-1 and V is TRBV14, with D perhaps TRBD1 (6 bases). Germline V gene lookup returns CDR1 SGHDN and CDR2 FVKESK. The CDR3 loop spans 17 amino acids. V lost 0 bases and J lost 5, with 17 bases in between. The CDR3 DNA, read in part, is TGTGCCAGCAGCCAAGAGGGGGCCGCACTAGATCACAATGAG. Translating gives CASSQEGAALDHNE. In full, the CDR3 is CASSQEGAALDHNEQFF. Complete variable domain (other parts from reference TRBV14 and TRBJ2-1): EAGVTQFPSHSVIEKGQTVTLRCDPISGHDNLYWYRRVMGKEIKFLLHFVKESKQDESGMPNNRFLAERTGGTYSTLKVQPAELEDSGVYFCASSQEGAALDHNEQFFGPGTRLTVL.

This clone was counted many times. The CDR3 DNA, read in part, is TGTGCCAGTAGCCCGGACAGGGTGGACAATCAGCCC. Protein: CASSPDRVDNQP. The entire CDR3 is CASSPDRVDNQPQHF. The V gene is TRBV19, the J gene TRBJ1-5; 8 positions agree with TRBD1. The read terminates 3 residues ahead of where the CDR3 ends, so the germline J gene completes it. V lost 6 bases and J lost 3; bases outside the gene matches: 7. Germline V gene sequence: CDR1 LNHDA, CDR2 SQIVND (reference sequence). The CDR3 contains 15 residues.

There are many counts of this clone. The CDR3 goes on 3 residues after the read ends, and that part is filled in from the germline J gene. The V call is TRBV6-1, the J call TRBJ2-2; 10 bases line up with TRBD2. The CDR3 covers 14 residues. J was trimmed by 8 bases and V by 4 bases; bases with no gene match: 4. Looked up from germline, CDR1 is MNHNS and CDR2 is SASEGT. CDR3 DNA (partial): TGTGCCAGCAGTGTTAGCGGGAGGAGTGGGGAG. Amino acid sequence: CASSVSGRSGE. The full CDR3 is CASSVSGRSGELFF.

This clone was seen many times. From the germline J gene comes the end of the CDR3, since the read stops 3 residues before it. The chain uses TRBV19 and TRBJ2-2; 11 bases agree with TRBD2. This CDR3 comprises 18 residues. Per germline, CDR1 LNHDA and CDR2 SQIVND (reference sequence). V lost 0 bases and J lost 4; bases outside the gene matches: 7. CDR3 bases read: TGTGCCAGTAGTATAGATCTTACTAGCGGGAGTACCACCGGGGAG. Residues: CASSIDLTSGSTTGE. The entire CDR3 is CASSIDLTSGSTTGELFF.

This clone was seen at least ten times. From the germline J gene comes the end of the CDR3, since the read stops 3 residues before it. This chain uses TRBV2 with TRBJ2-7; 8 nucleotides line up with TRBD1. CDR1 and CDR2 from the germline V gene are SNHLY and FYNNEI. The CDR3 is made up of 15 amino acids. Trimming removed 7 bases from V and 1 base from J; junction bases left unmatched: 9. The sequenced part of the CDR3 DNA is TGTGCCAGCAAGGAGCCAGGGGGCGAATCCTACGAG. This sequence encodes CASKEPGGESYE. From start to end, the CDR3 is CASKEPGGESYEQYF.

This clone has ten or more counts. With the read ending 3 residues before the CDR3 end, the germline J gene is used to fill in that end. This chain connects TRBV10-1 to TRBJ2-1; 8 nucleotides agree with TRBD1. Looked up from germline, CDR1 is WNHNN and CDR2 is SYGVQD (reference sequence). The CDR3 is 12 residues long. V trimming: 10 bases; J trimming: 3 bases; junction bases outside the gene matches: 2. CDR3 sequence: CAMDRVYNEQFF. CDR3 bases read: TGCGCCATGGACAGGGTCTACAATGAG.

Ten or more counts support this clone. The read ends 3 residues early relative to the CDR3; the germline J gene fills the gap. The rearrangement links TRBV5-1 to TRBJ1-1; D is undetermined. CDR1 SGHRS and CDR2 YFSETQ come from the germline V gene. This CDR3 contains 12 residues. The CDR3 reads CASSQETGGAFF. The covered CDR3 bases are TGCGCCAGCAGCCAAGAAACGGGTGGG. Drawing the rest from reference TRBV5-1 and TRBJ1-1, the complete variable domain is KAGVTQTPRYLIKTRGQQVTLSCSPISGHRSVSWYQQTPGQGLQFLFEYFSETQRNKGNFPGRFSGRQFSNSRSEMNVSTLELGDSALYLCASSQETGGAFFGQGTRLTVV.

Many counts were recorded for this clone. The read ends 3 residues before the CDR3 terminus; that terminus is restored from the germline J gene. J is TRBJ1-2 and V is TRBV11-2; D ambiguous. The germline V gene encodes CDR1 SGHAT and CDR2 FQNNGV. This CDR3 region has 15 residues. V was clipped by 5 bases and J by 3 bases, with 16 bases between them. CDR3 protein: CASSQIPGMDYGYTF. CDR3 bases read: TGTGCCAGCAGCCAAATTCCGGGGATGGACTATGGC.

Concerning this clone itself: The read terminates 3 residues ahead of where the CDR3 ends, so the germline J gene completes it. V and J are TRBV11-2 and TRBJ2-3; TRBD1 matches 9 bases. Germline V gene lookup returns CDR1 SGHAT and CDR2 FQNNGV. Trimming took 3 bases from V and 4 from J; bases not matched to a gene: 2. This CDR3 contains 14 residues. CDR3 bases read: TGTGCCAGCAGCTTTGGGACAGGGCCAGATACG. The encoded protein is CASSFGTGPDT. The entire CDR3 protein reads CASSFGTGPDTQYF.

This clone showed up many times. The read ends 3 residues before the CDR3 terminus; that terminus is restored from the germline J gene. This chain joins TRBV4-1 and TRBJ1-6, with 11 bases that match TRBD1. V lost 5 bases and J lost 7; bases outside the gene matches: 1. The CDR3 extends over 14 amino acids. CDR1 and CDR2 (germline): MGHRA, YSYEKL. The CDR3 reads CASSGTGGNSPLHF. The part of the CDR3 DNA that was read is TGCGCCAGCAGCGGGACAGGGGGAAATTCACCC.

This clone was recorded at least ten times. The CDR3 is cut off 3 residues early in the read; its end comes from the germline J gene. The gene calls are TRBV19 and TRBJ1-5, with D unclear. This CDR3 spans 15 amino acids. CDR1 LNHDA and CDR2 SQIVND come from the germline V gene (reference sequence). Trimming removed 3 bases at V and 2 bases at J, with 11 bases between. CDR3 in amino acids: CASSISQRGNQPQHF. The sequenced CDR3 bases are TGTGCCAGTAGTATCAGCCAGAGGGGCAATCAGCCC.

This clone was counted ten times or more. The missing CDR3 end, 3 residues past where the read stops, is filled in from the germline J gene. V usage is TRBV2 and J usage is TRBJ1-5, with D perhaps matching TRBD1 (5 bases). CDR3 length equals 12 residues. The ends were cut back, 7 bases at V and 5 bases at J, with 9 bases in the middle. CDR1 is SNHLY, CDR2 FYNNEI, per germline. The CDR3 bases that were read are TGTGCCAGCACTACAGGTGATCAGCCC. Protein: CASTTGDQP. The entire CDR3 is CASTTGDQPQHF. Together with reference TRBV2 and TRBJ1-5, the CDR3 gives the full variable domain: EPEVTQTPSHQVTQMGQEVILRCVPISNHLYFYWYRQILGQKVEFLVSFYNNEISEKSEIFDDQFSVERPDGSNFTLKIRSTKLEDSAMYFCASTTGDQPQHFGDGTRLSIL.

There are many counts of this clone. The observed sequence ends 3 residues before the CDR3 terminus, with the missing tail filled in from the germline J gene. The chain is built from TRBV5-1 and TRBJ1-5; 7 bases line up with TRBD1. The CDR3 loop spans 14 amino acids. Trimming at V came to 0 bases and at J to 6 bases, leaving 3 bases not matched to a gene. CDR1 is SGHRS and CDR2 is YFSETQ in the germline V gene. The CDR3: CASSLGGGGQPQHF. The DNA read from the CDR3 is TGCGCCAGCAGCTTGGGAGGGGGCGGTCAGCCC.

This clone turned up a few times. The read finishes 3 residues shy of the CDR3 end, and the germline J gene is used to complete it. V gene TRBV5-1 combines with J gene TRBJ2-1; TRBD1 might be the D (6 bases). This CDR3 contains 14 residues. Trimming took off 1 base at V and 6 bases at J, with 11 bases between the two ends. The germline gives CDR1 SGHRS, CDR2 YFSETQ. CDR3 bases read: TGCGCCAGCAGCTTGTGGGCAGGGGCCAATGAG. Amino acid sequence: CASSLWAGANE. The whole CDR3 is CASSLWAGANEQFF.

This clone was seen repeatedly, ten times or more. The CDR3 end is not reached by the read, which stops 3 residues before it; the germline J gene fills it in. This chain links TRBV5-5 with TRBJ2-7; the D gene could be TRBD1 or TRBD2 (5 bases each). The V gene lost 2 bases and the J gene lost 5 bases, with 8 bases spanning the gap. This CDR3 is 12 amino acids long. Germline CDR1 reads SGHKS; CDR2 reads YYEKEE (reference sequence). CDR3 amino acids: CASSLRGDEQYF. The CDR3 DNA, read in part, is TGTGCCAGCAGCTTAAGAGGGGACGAG.